This T cell receptor beta chain is from a study of cytomegalovirus exposure and HLA in healthy donors. Overall study: About 79 million unique TCRs from HLA-typed donors were held in an early data release. General study points: A later analysis found most CMV-associated TCR beta chains apparently HLA-restricted.

Each of the donors was a healthy bone marrow donor. V trimming: 3 bases; J trimming: 4 bases; junction bases outside the gene matches: 6. This CDR3 contains 16 residues. Germline V gene sequence: CDR1 SGDLS, CDR2 YYNGEE. The primer mix had 60 Vbeta and 13 Jbeta primers. The protocol was immunoSEQ multiplex PCR, while the TCRdb copy is restricted to in-frame clones and leaves out a portion. The sample table includes approximately 170,000 clones. Remarks on this clone: What it recognizes is unknown.

The chain has TRBV9 and TRBJ2-1; 11 bases map to TRBD2. This TCR came from a woman aged 18-29 years in good health and CMV-seropositive. Material: PBMCs. This CDR3 reads CASSEGTSGTYNEQFF. The CDR3, as DNA: TGTGCCAGCAGCGAGGGGACTAGCGGTACTTACAATGAGCAGTTCTTC.